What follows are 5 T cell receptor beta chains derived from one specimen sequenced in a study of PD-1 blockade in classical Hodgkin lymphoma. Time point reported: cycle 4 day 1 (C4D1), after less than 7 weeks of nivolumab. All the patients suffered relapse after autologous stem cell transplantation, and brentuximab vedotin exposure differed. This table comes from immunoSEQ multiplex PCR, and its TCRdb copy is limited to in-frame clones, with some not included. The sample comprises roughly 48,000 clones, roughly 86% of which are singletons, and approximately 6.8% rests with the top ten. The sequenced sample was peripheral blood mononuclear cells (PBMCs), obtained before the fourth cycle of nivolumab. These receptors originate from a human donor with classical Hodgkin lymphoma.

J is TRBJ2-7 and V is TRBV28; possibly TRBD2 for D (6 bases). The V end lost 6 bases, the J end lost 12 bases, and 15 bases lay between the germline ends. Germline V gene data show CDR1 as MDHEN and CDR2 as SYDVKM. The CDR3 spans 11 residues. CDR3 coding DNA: TGTGCCAGCAGACTCGGGGGTTTATCGTACTTC. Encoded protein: CASRLGGLSYF. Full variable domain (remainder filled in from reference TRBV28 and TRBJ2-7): DVKVTQSSRYLVKRTGEKVFLECVQDMDHENMFWYRQDPGLGLRLIYFSYDVKMKEKGDIPEGYSVSREKKERFSLILESASTNQTSMYLCASRLGGLSYFGPGTRLTVT.

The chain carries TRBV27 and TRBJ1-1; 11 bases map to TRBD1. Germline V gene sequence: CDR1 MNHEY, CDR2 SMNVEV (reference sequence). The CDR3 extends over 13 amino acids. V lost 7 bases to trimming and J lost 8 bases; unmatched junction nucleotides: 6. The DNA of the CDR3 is TGTGCCAGCATCAGGACAGGGGGCCAGGAAGCTTTCTTT. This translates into CASIRTGGQEAFF.

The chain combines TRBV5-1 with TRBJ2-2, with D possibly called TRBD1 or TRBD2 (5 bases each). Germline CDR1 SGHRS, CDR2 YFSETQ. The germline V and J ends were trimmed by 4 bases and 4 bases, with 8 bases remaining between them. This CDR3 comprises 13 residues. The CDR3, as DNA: TGCGCCAGCAGCCGGGACCGCACCGGGGAGCTGTTTTTT. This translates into CASSRDRTGELFF.

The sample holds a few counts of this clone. This chain's CDR3 is CASSSGQLNTGELFF. The CDR3 nucleotides read TGCGCCAGCAGCTCGGGACAGTTGAACACCGGGGAGCTGTTTTTT. The gene calls are TRBV5-1 and TRBJ2-2, with 7 bases that match TRBD1. Unmatched junction bases numbered 3, after V lost 3 bases and J lost 1 base. CDR1 SGHRS and CDR2 YFSETQ come from the germline V gene. The CDR3 has 15 residues.

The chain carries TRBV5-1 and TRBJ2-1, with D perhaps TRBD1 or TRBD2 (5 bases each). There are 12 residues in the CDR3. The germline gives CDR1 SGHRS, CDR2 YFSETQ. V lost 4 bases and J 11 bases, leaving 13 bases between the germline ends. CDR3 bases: TGCGCCAGCAGCCCCGGGGACCCACAGCAGTTCTTC. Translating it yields CASSPGDPQQFF.